This TCR beta chain came from a study of regulatory T cells in long-lasting Graves disease. CDR1 and CDR2 from the germline V gene are SGHNT and YYREEE (reference sequence). The CDR3 consists of 14 residues. Trimming at V came to 3 bases and at J to 4 bases, leaving 5 bases not matched to a gene. To make TCR beta libraries, researchers used iRepertoire HTBI primers and Arm-PCR of CDR3 regions. MiXCR, run by TCRdb on the multiplex PCR reads, gives a single entry per CDR3 protein. The top ten clones hold approximately 10% of a sample with about 210,000 distinct CDR3 sequences, roughly 19% of them seen once. The time point denotes: newly diagnosed GD, antithyroid drugs for less than 3 months. PBMC-derived RNA was used for the TCR library. This sample was shared with a second study, whose subject was T cells in Graves' hyperthyroidism and ophthalmopathy. That report adds: Most thyroid clonotypes that were expanded above 0.001 also turned up in blood.

The chain joins TRBV5-4 to TRBJ2-5, with TRBD1 matching over 8 bases. The sequencing here drew on peripheral blood mononuclear cells (PBMCs), taken at new diagnosis, from a patient treated with antithyroid drugs. The sequence was obtained from a woman in her 30s with Graves disease. This CDR3 reads CASSSGGSGETQYF. The DNA for the CDR3 is TGTGCCAGCAGCTCAGGGGGCTCGGGAGAGACCCAGTACTTC.